This T cell receptor beta chain was retrieved from a study of technical replicates of blood from a handful of donors. TCRdb's copy holds only in-frame clones and misses some; the assay was immunoSEQ multiplex PCR. The data show over 50,000 clones, 92% seen once. CDR3 length: 17 residues. CDR1 SQVTM and CDR2 ANQGSEA come from the germline V gene. V trimming: 4 bases; J trimming: 1 base; junction bases outside the gene matches: 8. Sequenced input: PBMCs. This clonotype was obtained from a human donor in good health. Some clones in this sample may be carry-over from other donors' samples. This sequence joins TRBV29-1 and TRBJ2-1; 12 positions agree with TRBD2. Written as DNA, the CDR3 is TGCAGCGTTGGGTCTAGCGGGAGGGCCCGATCCTACAATGAGCAGTTCTTC. This translates into CSVGSSGRARSYNEQFF.